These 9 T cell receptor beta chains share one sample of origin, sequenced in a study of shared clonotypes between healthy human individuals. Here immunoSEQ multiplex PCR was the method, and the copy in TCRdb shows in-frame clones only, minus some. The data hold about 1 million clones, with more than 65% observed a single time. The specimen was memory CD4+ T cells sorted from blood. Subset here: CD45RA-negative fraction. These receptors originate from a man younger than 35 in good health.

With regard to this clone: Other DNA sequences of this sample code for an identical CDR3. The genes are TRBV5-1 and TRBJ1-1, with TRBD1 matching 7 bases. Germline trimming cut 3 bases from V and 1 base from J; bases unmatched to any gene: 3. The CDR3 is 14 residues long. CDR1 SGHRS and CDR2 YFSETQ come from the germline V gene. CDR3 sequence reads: CASSWGTANTEAFF. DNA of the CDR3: TGCGCCAGCAGCTGGGGGACAGCGAACACTGAAGCTTTCTTT.

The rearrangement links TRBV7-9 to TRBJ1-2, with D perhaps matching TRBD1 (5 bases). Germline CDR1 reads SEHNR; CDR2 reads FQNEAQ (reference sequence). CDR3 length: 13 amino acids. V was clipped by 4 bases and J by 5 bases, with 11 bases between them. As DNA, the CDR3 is TGTGCCAGCAGCTCCCCGGGGGAATATGGCTACACCTTC. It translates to CASSSPGEYGYTF.

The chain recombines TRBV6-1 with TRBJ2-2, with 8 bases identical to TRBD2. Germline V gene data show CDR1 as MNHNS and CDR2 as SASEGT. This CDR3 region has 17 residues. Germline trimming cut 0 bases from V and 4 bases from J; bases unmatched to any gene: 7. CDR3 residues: CASSEAQIAGRTGELFF. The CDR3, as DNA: TGTGCCAGCAGTGAAGCTCAAATAGCGGGGCGCACCGGGGAGCTGTTTTTT.

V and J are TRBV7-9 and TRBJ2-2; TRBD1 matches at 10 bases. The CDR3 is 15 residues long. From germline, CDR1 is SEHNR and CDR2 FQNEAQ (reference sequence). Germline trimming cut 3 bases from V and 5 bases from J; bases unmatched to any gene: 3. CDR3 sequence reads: CASSFGDRGTGELFF. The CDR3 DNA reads TGTGCCAGCAGCTTTGGGGACAGGGGTACCGGGGAGCTGTTTTTT.

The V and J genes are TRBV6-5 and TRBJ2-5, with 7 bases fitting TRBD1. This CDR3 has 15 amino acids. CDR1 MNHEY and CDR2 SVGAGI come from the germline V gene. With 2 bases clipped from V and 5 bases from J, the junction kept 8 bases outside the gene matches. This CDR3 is CASSYAGTDRETQYF. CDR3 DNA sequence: TGTGCCAGCAGTTACGCCGGGACAGACCGGGAGACCCAGTACTTC.

The CDR3 DNA reads TGTGCCAGCAGCTCCTACGGATCACAAGAGACCCAGTACTTC. Its protein is CASSSYGSQETQYF. The gene calls are TRBV7-2 and TRBJ2-5; D uncertain. The CDR3 length is 14 residues. The germline CDR1 and CDR2 sequences are SGHTA and FQGNSA. The V and J ends lost 4 bases and 2 bases respectively, with 11 bases between them.

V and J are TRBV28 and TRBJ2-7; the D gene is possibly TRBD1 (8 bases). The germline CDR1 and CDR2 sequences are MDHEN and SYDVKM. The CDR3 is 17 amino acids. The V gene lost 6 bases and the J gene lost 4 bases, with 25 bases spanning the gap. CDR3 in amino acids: CASRGTGGIAGLYEQYF. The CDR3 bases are TGTGCCAGCAGGGGAACAGGGGGGATAGCGGGTCTTTACGAGCAGTACTTC.

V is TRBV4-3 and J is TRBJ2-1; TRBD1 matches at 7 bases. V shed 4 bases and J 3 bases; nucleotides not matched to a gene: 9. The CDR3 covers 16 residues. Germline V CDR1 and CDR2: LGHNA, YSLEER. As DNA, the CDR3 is TGCGCCAGCAGCCGCACCCCGACAGGGATCTACAATGAGCAGTTCTTC. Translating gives CASSRTPTGIYNEQFF.

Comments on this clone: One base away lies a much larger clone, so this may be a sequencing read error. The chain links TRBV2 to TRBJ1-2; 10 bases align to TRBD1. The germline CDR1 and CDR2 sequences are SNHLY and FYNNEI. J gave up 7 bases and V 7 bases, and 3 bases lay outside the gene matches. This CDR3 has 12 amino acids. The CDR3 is CASTGTGVGYTF. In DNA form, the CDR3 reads TGTGCCAGCACCGGGACAGGGGTTGGCTACACCTTC.